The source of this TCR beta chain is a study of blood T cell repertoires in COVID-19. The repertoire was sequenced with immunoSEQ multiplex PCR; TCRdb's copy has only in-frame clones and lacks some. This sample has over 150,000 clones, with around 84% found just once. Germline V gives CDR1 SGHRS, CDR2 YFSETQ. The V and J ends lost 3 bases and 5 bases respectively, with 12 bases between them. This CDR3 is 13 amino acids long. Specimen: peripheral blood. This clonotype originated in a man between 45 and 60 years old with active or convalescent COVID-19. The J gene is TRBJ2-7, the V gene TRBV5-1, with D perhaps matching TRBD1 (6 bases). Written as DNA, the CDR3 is TGCGCCAGCAGCTGGGCCCGGACAGACGAGCAGTACTTC. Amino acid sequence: CASSWARTDEQYF.